This entry lists 21 T cell receptor beta chains sequenced from one sample in a study of CD8 T cells in Susac syndrome. With random hexamers, reverse transcription was performed on about 0.45 to 1 ug of RNA. MiXCR, run by TCRdb on the immunoSEQ multiplex PCR reads, gives a single entry per CDR3 protein. The table shows under 200,000 distinct CDR3 sequences, with 95% occurring only once. The sequenced sample consisted of CD4+ T cells from PBMCs. The origin of the receptors is a human donor in good health.

The CDR3 DNA follows: TGTGCCATCCGGACCCGCAGGGGGCCCCCCCTGAGACTGTTTTTT. Residues: CAIRTRRGPPLRLFF. The chain uses TRBV28 and TRBJ1-4; 8 nucleotides line up with TRBD1. Per germline, CDR1 MDHEN and CDR2 SYDVKM. The CDR3 contains 15 residues. Trimming removed 10 bases from V and 13 bases from J; junction bases left unmatched: 20.

This chain connects TRBV3-1 to TRBJ1-1, with TRBD1 as a possible D gene (5 bases). Germline V CDR1 and CDR2: LGHDT, YNNKEL (reference sequence). The ends were cut back, 0 bases at V and 4 bases at J, with 12 bases in the middle. The CDR3 runs 15 residues. This CDR3 reads CASSQEVGGTTEAFF. In DNA form, the CDR3 reads TGTGCCAGCAGCCAAGAAGTTGGAGGGACCACTGAAGCTTTCTTT. The variable domain in full, completed from reference TRBV3-1 and TRBJ1-1, reads DTAVSQTPKYLVTQMGNDKSIKCEQNLGHDTMYWYKQDSKKFLKIMFSYNNKELIINETVPNRFSPKSPDKAHLNLHINSLELGDSAVYFCASSQEVGGTTEAFFGQGTRLTVV.

The chain recombines TRBV29-1 with TRBJ1-6, with a weak D call TRBD1 (5 bases). Germline CDR1 is SQVTM and CDR2 is ANQGSEA. The CDR3 consists of 13 residues. Trimming took 7 bases from V and 7 from J, leaving 14 bases between them. The CDR3 nucleotides read TGCAGCGGAGGGGAAAACCCGAATTCACCCCTCCACTTT. It yields the protein CSGGENPNSPLHF.

The chain combines TRBV28 with TRBJ2-7; 8 bases are a match to TRBD1. This CDR3 region has 14 residues. Germline V CDR1 and CDR2: MDHEN, SYDVKM. J gave up 0 bases and V 4 bases, and 2 bases lay outside the gene matches. CDR3 DNA: TGTGCCAGCAGTTGGACAGGGCGCTCCTACGAGCAGTACTTC. Protein product: CASSWTGRSYEQYF.

Only one count was recorded for this clonotype. The rearrangement uses TRBV4-1 and TRBJ2-1; TRBD1 aligns across 11 bases. Germline loops: CDR1 MGHRA, CDR2 YSYEKL. The CDR3 runs 16 residues. The V segment lost 5 bases and the J segment 4 bases; nucleotides outside the gene matches: 7. The CDR3 reads CASSSTGTGGYNEQFF. In nucleotides, the CDR3 is TGCGCCAGCAGCTCAACCGGGACAGGGGGTTACAATGAGCAGTTCTTC.

V usage is TRBV3-1 and J usage is TRBJ2-5, with D possibly TRBD1 on 6 matching bases. The V and J ends lost 2 bases and 3 bases respectively, with 10 bases between them. CDR1 is LGHDT and CDR2 is YNNKEL in the germline V gene (reference sequence). The CDR3 length is 14 residues. CDR3 residues: CASSQSGTKETQYF. DNA for the CDR3: TGTGCCAGCAGCCAAAGTGGGACAAAAGAGACCCAGTACTTC.

The chain is built from TRBV7-9 and TRBJ2-5; 7 bases align to TRBD1. Germline V lookup: CDR1 SEHNR, CDR2 FQNEAQ (reference sequence). The CDR3 is 15 amino acids. V was pared by 2 bases and J by 3 bases, with 6 bases of the junction left unmatched. This chain's CDR3 is CASSLSWTGEETQYF. The CDR3 bases are TGTGCCAGCAGCTTATCGTGGACAGGAGAAGAGACCCAGTACTTC.

The rearrangement uses TRBV6-6 and TRBJ2-5; maybe TRBD1 (5 bases). Germline V CDR1 and CDR2: MNHNY, SVGAGI (reference sequence). Trimming cost V 7 bases and J 0 bases, with 18 bases left between them. This CDR3 comprises 16 residues. The CDR3 sequence is CASTPSGEGDQETQYF. CDR3 coding DNA: TGTGCCAGCACCCCATCCGGAGAAGGGGACCAAGAGACCCAGTACTTC.

The V and J genes are TRBV14 and TRBJ2-6; D unclear. Germline V gene data show CDR1 as SGHDN and CDR2 as FVKESK. V gave up 5 bases and J gave up 2 bases, with 7 bases separating them. This CDR3 comprises 14 residues. The CDR3 region has the DNA TGTGCCAGCAGCAGGTTCGCTGGGGCCAACGTCCTGACTTTC. It codes for CASSRFAGANVLTF.

The V and J genes are TRBV2 and TRBJ1-5, with a tentative D call TRBD1 (6 bases). The CDR3 runs 14 residues. The V gene's germline CDR1 is SNHLY and CDR2 FYNNEI. V gave up 6 bases and J gave up 6 bases, with 15 bases separating them. CDR3 bases: TGTGCCAGCAGACAGGGTATTGAGGGTCAGCCCCAGCATTTT. As protein: CASRQGIEGQPQHF.

The rearrangement links TRBV20-1 to TRBJ1-2, with a tentative D call TRBD1 (5 bases). The length of the CDR3 is 12 residues. Per the germline V gene, CDR1 is DFQATT and CDR2 is SNEGSKA (reference sequence). Trimming removed 4 bases from V and 6 bases from J, with 12 bases in between. The CDR3 DNA reads TGCAGTGCTAAGCAGGGATTTGATGGCTACACCTTC. Protein sequence: CSAKQGFDGYTF.

The rearrangement uses TRBV20-1 and TRBJ1-6; no reliable D call. The CDR3 consists of 14 residues. CDR1 and CDR2 (germline): DFQATT, SNEGSKA (reference sequence). The V gene lost 6 bases and the J gene lost 4 bases, with 13 bases spanning the gap. DNA for the CDR3: TGCAGTGCAGTTAGGACGGGATATAATTCACCCCTCCACTTT. As protein: CSAVRTGYNSPLHF.

J is TRBJ2-7 and V is TRBV29-1; D perhaps matches TRBD1 (6 bases). The germline V gene has CDR1 SQVTM and CDR2 ANQGSEA. This CDR3 is 13 amino acids long. V dropped 2 bases and J dropped 0 bases, with 8 bases sitting between them. The CDR3 DNA sequence: TGCAGCGTTGAATGGGACAACTCCTACGAGCAGTACTTC. It is translated as CSVEWDNSYEQYF.

The V call is TRBV3-1, the J call TRBJ1-6, with D unresolved. Germline V lookup: CDR1 LGHDT, CDR2 YNNKEL (reference sequence). Trimming shortened V by 4 bases and J by 13 bases, and 11 bases separated the two germline ends. The CDR3 is made up of 12 amino acids. CDR3 amino acids: CASSLRVSPLHF. CDR3 nucleotide sequence: TGTGCCAGCAGCCTGCGCGTGAGTCCCCTCCACTTT.

The sample holds one count of this clonotype. V and J are TRBV7-6 and TRBJ1-5; TRBD1 agrees at 9 bases. CDR1 SGHVS and CDR2 FNYEAQ come from the germline V gene. CDR3 length: 14 residues. V lost 5 bases and J lost 3; bases outside the gene matches: 2. CDR3: CASSTGGPNQPQHF. As DNA, the CDR3 is TGTGCCAGCAGCACAGGGGGCCCCAATCAGCCCCAGCATTTT.

This rearrangement joins TRBV13 to TRBJ2-3; D may be TRBD2 (6 bases). The V gene's germline CDR1 is PRHDT and CDR2 FYEKMQ (reference sequence). The CDR3 spans 13 residues. V dropped 5 bases and J dropped 5 bases, with 11 bases sitting between them. CDR3 coding DNA: TGTGCCAGCAGCCGGTATAGCGGAGATACGCAGTATTTT. This sequence encodes CASSRYSGDTQYF. The full variable domain, with the rest looked up from reference TRBV13 and TRBJ2-3, is AAGVIQSPRHLIKEKRETATLKCYPIPRHDTVYWYQQGPGQDPQFLISFYEKMQSDKGSIPDRFSAQQFSDYHSELNMSSLELGDSALYFCASSRYSGDTQYFGPGTRLTVL.

This rearrangement joins TRBV29-1 to TRBJ1-1; a possible D gene is TRBD1 (6 bases). The length of the CDR3 is 13 residues. Trimming cost V 0 bases and J 5 bases, with 10 bases left between them. CDR1 is SQVTM and CDR2 is ANQGSEA in the germline V gene. The CDR3 sequence is CSVEDRGGTEAFF. CDR3 nucleotide sequence: TGCAGCGTTGAAGACAGGGGTGGGACTGAAGCTTTCTTT.

The chain links TRBV20-1 to TRBJ2-7; 7 bases are shared with TRBD1. The V and J ends lost 6 bases and 0 bases, in that order; junction bases with no gene match: 2. CDR3 length equals 12 residues. Germline CDR1 and CDR2: DFQATT and SNEGSKA (reference sequence). For the CDR3, the DNA is TGCAGTGCCGACAGGGACTCCTACGAGCAGTACGTC. This encodes CSADRDSYEQYV.

This chain links TRBV9 with TRBJ2-2; 13 bases align to TRBD2. The CDR3 has 15 residues. V trimming: 5 bases; J trimming: 7 bases; junction bases outside the gene matches: 5. In germline, CDR1 is SGDLS, CDR2 YYNGEE. The CDR3 DNA reads as TGTGCCAGCAGAGGACTAGCGGGAGCGAACGGGGAGCTGTTTTTT. Translated, it gives CASRGLAGANGELFF.

The genes are TRBV27 and TRBJ1-2; D unclear. Trimming pared 6 bases from V and 8 bases from J, leaving 19 bases between. The length of the CDR3 is 14 residues. Per germline, CDR1 MNHEY and CDR2 SMNVEV (reference sequence). CDR3 coding DNA: TGTGCCAGCAGCCCCAGGTCCTTCCCTCGGGGCTACACCTTC. It yields the protein CASSPRSFPRGYTF.

The chain couples TRBV27 to TRBJ2-3, with 7 positions matching TRBD1. CDR1 and CDR2 from the germline V gene are MNHEY and SMNVEV (reference sequence). Trimming took 7 bases from V and 7 from J; bases not matched to a gene: 8. This CDR3 is 13 amino acids long. The CDR3 loop is CASNRQGGYTQYF. The CDR3 DNA is TGTGCCAGCAACCGACAGGGCGGATATACGCAGTATTTT.